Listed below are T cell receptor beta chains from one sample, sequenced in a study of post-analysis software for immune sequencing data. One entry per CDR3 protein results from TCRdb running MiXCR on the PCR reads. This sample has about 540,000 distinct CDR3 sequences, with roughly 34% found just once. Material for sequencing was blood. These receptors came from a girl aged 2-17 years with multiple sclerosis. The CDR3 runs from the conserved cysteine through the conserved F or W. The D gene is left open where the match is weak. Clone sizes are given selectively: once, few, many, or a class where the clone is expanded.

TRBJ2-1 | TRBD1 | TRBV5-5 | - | TGTGCCAGCAGCAGAACCCCGGGACAGGGTAACAATGAGCAGTTCTTC | CASSRTPGQGNNEQFF
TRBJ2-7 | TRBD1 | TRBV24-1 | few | TGTGCCACCAGTTATCCAGGGGGCTACGAGCAGTACTTC | CATSYPGGYEQYF
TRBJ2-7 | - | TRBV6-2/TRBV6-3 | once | TGTGCCAGCAGTCACTCTAGCTCCTACGAGCAGTACTTC | CASSHSSSYEQYF
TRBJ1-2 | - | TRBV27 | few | TGTGCCAGCGGCCGATCCTTACCCGGGACTGGACTCGATGGCTACACCTTC | CASGRSLPGTGLDGYTF
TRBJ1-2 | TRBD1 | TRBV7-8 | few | TGTGCCAGCAGCTTAGTGAGGGACAGGGGGCGGTACACCTTC | CASSLVRDRGRYTF
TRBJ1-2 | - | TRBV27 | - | TGTGCCAGCAGTTTATCCCTCGGGGCCGGGGCTAACTATGGCGACACCTTC | CASSLSLGAGANYGDTF
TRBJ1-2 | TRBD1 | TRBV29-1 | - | TGCAGCGTTGGTATAGGGGGCGCTTCTGGCTATGGCTACACCTTC | CSVGIGGASGYGYTF
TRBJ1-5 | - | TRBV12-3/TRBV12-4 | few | TGTGCCAGCAGCGTAGGGGCTGATCAGCCCCAGCATTTT | CASSVGADQPQHF
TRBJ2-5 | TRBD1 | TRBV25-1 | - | TGTGCCAGCAGTGAGCGGACAGGGGGTTTGGAGACCCAGTACTTC | CASSERTGGLETQYF
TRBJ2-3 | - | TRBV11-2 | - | TGTGCCAGCAGTTCCGCCTACGCCAGGGCCTTTAGCACAGATACGCAGTATTTT | CASSSAYARAFSTDTQYF
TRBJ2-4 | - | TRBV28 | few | TGTGCCAGCAGTTTATCAGTCCGGTGGGTGGGGAACATTCAGTACTTC | CASSLSVRWVGNIQYF
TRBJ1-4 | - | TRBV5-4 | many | TGTGCCAGCAGCAGGAATGATGAAAAACTGTTTTTT | CASSRNDEKLFF
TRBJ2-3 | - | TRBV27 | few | TGTGCCAGCAGTTTATCCCCCATACAGGCGACGCAGTATTTT | CASSLSPIQATQYF
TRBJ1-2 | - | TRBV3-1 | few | TGTGCCAGCAGCCAAGATGTCAGGGCCTACACCTTC | CASSQDVRAYTF
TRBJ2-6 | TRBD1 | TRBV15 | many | TGTGCCACCAGCAGAGCTACAGGGGCGAGACTCTCTGGGGCCAACGTCCTGACTTTC | CATSRATGARLSGANVLTF
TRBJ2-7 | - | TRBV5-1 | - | TGCGCCAGCAGCTTGGGGGGTACCCCCTACGAGCAGTACTTC | CASSLGGTPYEQYF
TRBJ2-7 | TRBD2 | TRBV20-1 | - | TGCAGTGCTAGTGCGCTAGCGGGATTTGGGGAGCAGTACTTC | CSASALAGFGEQYF
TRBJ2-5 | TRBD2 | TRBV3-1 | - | TGTGCCAGCAGCCAAGGTACGACTAGCGGGGGAGAGAAGCAGTACTTC | CASSQGTTSGGEKQYF
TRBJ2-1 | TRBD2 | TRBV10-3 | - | TGTGCCATCGGTGGACTAGCGGGCTCCTACAATGAGCAGTTCTTC | CAIGGLAGSYNEQFF
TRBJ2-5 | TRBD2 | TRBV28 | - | TGTGCAGGCGGGGGAGAGACCCAGTACTTC | CAGGGETQYF